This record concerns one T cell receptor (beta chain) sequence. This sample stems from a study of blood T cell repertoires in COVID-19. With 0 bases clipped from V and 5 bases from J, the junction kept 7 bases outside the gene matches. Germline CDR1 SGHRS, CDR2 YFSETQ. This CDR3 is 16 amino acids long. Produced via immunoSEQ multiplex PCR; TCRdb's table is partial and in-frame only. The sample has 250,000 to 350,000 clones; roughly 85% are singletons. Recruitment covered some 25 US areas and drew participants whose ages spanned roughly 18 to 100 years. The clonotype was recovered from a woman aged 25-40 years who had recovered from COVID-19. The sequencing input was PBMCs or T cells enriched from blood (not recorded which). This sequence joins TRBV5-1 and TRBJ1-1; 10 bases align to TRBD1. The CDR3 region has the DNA TGCGCCAGCAGCTTGGATAGGGACAGGGGTGGGACTGAAGCTTTCTTT. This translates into CASSLDRDRGGTEAFF.